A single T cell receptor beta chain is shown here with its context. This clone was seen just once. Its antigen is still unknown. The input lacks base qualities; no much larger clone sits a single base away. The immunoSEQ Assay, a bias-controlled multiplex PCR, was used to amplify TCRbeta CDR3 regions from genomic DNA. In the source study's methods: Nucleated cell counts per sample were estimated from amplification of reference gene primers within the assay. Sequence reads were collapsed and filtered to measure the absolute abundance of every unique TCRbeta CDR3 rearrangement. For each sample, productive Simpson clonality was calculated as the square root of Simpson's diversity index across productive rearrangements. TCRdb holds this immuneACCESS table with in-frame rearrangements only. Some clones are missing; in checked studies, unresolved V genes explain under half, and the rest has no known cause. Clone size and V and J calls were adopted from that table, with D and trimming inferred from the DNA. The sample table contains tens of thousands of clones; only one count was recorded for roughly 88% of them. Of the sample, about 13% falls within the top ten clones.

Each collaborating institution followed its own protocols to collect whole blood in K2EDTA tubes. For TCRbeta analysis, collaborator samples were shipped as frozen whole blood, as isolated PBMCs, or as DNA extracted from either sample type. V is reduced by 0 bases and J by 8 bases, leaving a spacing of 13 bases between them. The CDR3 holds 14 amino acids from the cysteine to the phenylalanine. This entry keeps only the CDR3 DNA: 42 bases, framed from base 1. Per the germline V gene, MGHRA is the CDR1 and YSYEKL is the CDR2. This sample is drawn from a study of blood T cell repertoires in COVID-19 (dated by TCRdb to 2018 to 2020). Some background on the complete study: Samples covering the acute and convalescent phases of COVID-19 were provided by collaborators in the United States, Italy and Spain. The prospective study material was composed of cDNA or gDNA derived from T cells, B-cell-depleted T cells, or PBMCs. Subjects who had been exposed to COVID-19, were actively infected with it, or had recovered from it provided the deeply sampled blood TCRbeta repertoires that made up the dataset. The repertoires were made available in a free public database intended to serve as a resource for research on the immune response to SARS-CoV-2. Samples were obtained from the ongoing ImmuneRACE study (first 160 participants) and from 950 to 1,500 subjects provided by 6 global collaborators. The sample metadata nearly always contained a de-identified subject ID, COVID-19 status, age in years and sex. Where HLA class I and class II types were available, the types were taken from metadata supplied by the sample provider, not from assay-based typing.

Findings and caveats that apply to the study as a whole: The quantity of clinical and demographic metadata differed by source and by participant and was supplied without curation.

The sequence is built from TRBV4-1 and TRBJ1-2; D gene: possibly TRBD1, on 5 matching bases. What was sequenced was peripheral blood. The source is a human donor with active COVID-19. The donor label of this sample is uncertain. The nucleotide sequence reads TGCGCCAGCAGCCAAGACAGGGAGGTCTTGGGCTACACCTTC. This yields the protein CASSQDREVLGYTF.